This T cell receptor beta chain was obtained from a study of radiation and T cells in renal cell carcinoma. Time point here: blood 4 weeks post-SBRT, at nephrectomy. The treatment here: 15 Gy SBRT to primary tumor, nephrectomy 4 weeks later. Nephrectomy followed 15 Gy stereotactic body radiation by 4 weeks. Some clones are missing from TCRdb's copy, which holds only in-frame ones; the method was immunoSEQ multiplex PCR. In the table there are about 73,000 clones, 83% of which are singletons. CDR3 length: 15 residues. Germline V CDR1 and CDR2: SEHNR, FQNEAQ (reference sequence). V shed 6 bases and J 4 bases; nucleotides not matched to a gene: 10. Study observations and caveats: Without pretreatment biopsies, baseline tumor clonotype presence was undetermined.

Notes on this clone: Its antigen is as yet unknown.

The sample was blood, taken from a patient whose treatment included radiotherapy and nephrectomy. The origin of this receptor is a woman aged 60-70 years with renal cell carcinoma. The chain carries TRBV7-9 and TRBJ1-1; 8 bases fit TRBD1. CDR3: CASSRTNTGGTEAFF. The CDR3 DNA reads TGTGCCAGCAGTCGCACAAATACAGGGGGCACTGAAGCTTTCTTT.